This T cell receptor (beta chain) was sequenced for a study of blood T cells in healthy people across ages. Study outcomes and limitations: As naive T cell percentage varied, TCR beta diversity correlated strongly with it. There was no known CMV status for donors, so expanded clonotype changes were possibly confounded. Estimates of diversity drawn from one million T cells were considered underestimates.

Notes on this clonotype: Antigen specificity is unknown.

Primed by a sample-barcoded 5' primer and a J-beta primer mix, a second PCR proceeded for roughly 7 to 12 cycles. TCRdb re-called the 5' RACE reads through MiXCR, storing one row per CDR3 protein. Altogether 700,000 to 850,000 distinct CDR3 sequences are present, around 36% being singletons, with the ten largest covering 13%. There are 15 residues in the CDR3. V was trimmed by 0 bases and J by 6 bases, leaving 11 bases between them. Per the germline V gene, CDR1 is MNHEY and CDR2 is SVGAGI. Specimen: blood. The J gene is TRBJ2-2, the V gene TRBV6-5; a weak D match, TRBD1 (6 bases). This receptor was obtained from a man aged 18 to 35 in good health. The CDR3 region is CASSYSGASAGELFF. Written as DNA, the CDR3 is TGTGCCAGCAGTTACTCGGGGGCGAGCGCCGGGGAGCTGTTTTTT.